The text below deals with one TCR beta chain. TCRdb's table, derived via immunoSEQ multiplex PCR, lists solely in-frame clones and lacks some. The data show 20,000 to 30,000 clones, 92% seen once. This CDR3 has 16 residues. CDR1 is LGHDT, CDR2 YNNKEL, per germline (reference sequence). V was shortened by 5 bases and J by 4 bases, with 18 bases between the two germline ends. The sample is drawn from a study of blood T cell repertoires in COVID-19. The material sequenced was peripheral blood. V and J are TRBV3-1 (or the pseudogene TRBV3-2) and TRBJ2-1, with D possibly matching TRBD1 (5 bases). The receptor comes from a man between 65 and 85 years old with active COVID-19. CDR3: CASSAQWVGVYNEQFF. Here the CDR3 DNA reads TGTGCCAGCAGCGCCCAGTGGGTAGGGGTGTACAATGAGCAGTTCTTC.